This T cell receptor (beta chain) is from a study of response to subunit inactivated influenza vaccine. TCRdb reanalysed the RT-PCR reads using MiXCR and keeps one entry per CDR3 protein. The table lists fewer than 650,000 distinct CDR3 sequences, 10% to 15% of them singletons, with about an eighth in the top ten. This clonotype appeared many times. The antigen is unknown. This CDR3 has 15 residues. V dropped 3 bases and J dropped 1; count of bases not matched to a gene: 2. The germline gives CDR1 SGHRS, CDR2 YFSETQ. General study points: Researchers suggested that each seasonal influenza vaccination recruits few new T cells.

The TCR comes from a man in his fifties who received an inactivated influenza vaccine. Sequencing used PBMCs from blood, obtained about 6 weeks after vaccination. The rearrangement uses TRBV5-1 and TRBJ2-5; 11 bases line up with TRBD1. The DNA for the CDR3 is TGCGCCAGCAGCTCGGGACAGGGGGGCCAAGAGACCCAGTACTTC. It codes for CASSSGQGGQETQYF.